This T cell receptor (beta chain) was profiled in a study of shared clonotypes between healthy human individuals. At the level of the study: Every donor yielded three CD4 naive, three CD4 memory, two CD8 naive and one CD8 memory plate.

Repertoires were generated with immunoSEQ multiplex PCR, while TCRdb's copy carries only in-frame clones and drops some. In the table there are 190,000 or so clones, approximately 62% of which are singletons. On this clone itself: The target antigen is unknown.

Study outcomes and limitations: Richness estimates generally favored naive over memory subsets.

V shed 3 bases and J shed 10 bases, with 13 bases lying between them. The CDR3 loop spans 13 amino acids. CDR1 is SGHNT, CDR2 YENEEA, per germline. Caucasian adults residing in Nashville, Tennessee made up all the donors. Into CD45RA+ naive and CD45RA-negative memory subsets, the CD4+ cells were split. Sequencing was carried out using memory CD4+ T cells sorted from blood. Subset here: CD45RA-negative fraction. The TCR originated in a man aged 30 to 45 in good health. This rearrangement joins TRBV11-3 to TRBJ2-1; no clear D gene. Here the CDR3 DNA reads TGTGCCAGCAGCTTTGACTCGACCGGAGAGCAGTTCTTC. This translates into CASSFDSTGEQFF.